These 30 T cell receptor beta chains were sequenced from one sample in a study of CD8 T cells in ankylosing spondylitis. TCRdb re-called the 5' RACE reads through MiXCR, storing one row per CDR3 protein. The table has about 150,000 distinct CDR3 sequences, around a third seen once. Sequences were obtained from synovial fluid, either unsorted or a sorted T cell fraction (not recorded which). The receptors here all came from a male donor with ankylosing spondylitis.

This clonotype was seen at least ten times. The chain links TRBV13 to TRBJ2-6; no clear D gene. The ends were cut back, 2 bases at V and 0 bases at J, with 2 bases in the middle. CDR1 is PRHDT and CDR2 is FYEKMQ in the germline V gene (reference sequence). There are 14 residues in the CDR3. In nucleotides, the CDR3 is TGTGCCAGCAGCTTAATCTCTGGGGCCAACGTCCTGACTTTC. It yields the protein CASSLISGANVLTF.

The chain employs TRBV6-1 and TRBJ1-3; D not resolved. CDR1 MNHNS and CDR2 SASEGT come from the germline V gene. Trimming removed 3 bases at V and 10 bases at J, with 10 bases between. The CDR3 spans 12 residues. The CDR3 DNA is TGTGCCAGCAGTGACCACCTCGCAACCATATATTTT. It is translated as CASSDHLATIYF.

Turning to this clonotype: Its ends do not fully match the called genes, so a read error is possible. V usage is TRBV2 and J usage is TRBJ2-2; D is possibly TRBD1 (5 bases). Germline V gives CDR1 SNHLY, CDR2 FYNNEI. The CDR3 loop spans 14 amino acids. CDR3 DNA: TGTGCCTGCAGGGTGGCTCCCAACACCGGGGAGCTGTTTTTT. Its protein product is CACRVAPNTGELFF.

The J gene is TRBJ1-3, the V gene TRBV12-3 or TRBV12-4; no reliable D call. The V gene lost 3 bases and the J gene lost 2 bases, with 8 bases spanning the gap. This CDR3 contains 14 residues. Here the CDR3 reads CASSLSGTGNTIYF. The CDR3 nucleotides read TGTGCCAGCAGTTTGTCGGGGACTGGAAACACCATATATTTT.

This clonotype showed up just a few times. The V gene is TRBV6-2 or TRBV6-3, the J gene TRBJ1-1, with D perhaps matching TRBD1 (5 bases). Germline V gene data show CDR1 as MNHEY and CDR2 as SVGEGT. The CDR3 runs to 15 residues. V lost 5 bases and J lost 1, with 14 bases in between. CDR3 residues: CASSKRGGRNTEAFF. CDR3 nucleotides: TGTGCCAGCAGTAAGAGGGGCGGGAGGAACACTGAAGCTTTCTTT.

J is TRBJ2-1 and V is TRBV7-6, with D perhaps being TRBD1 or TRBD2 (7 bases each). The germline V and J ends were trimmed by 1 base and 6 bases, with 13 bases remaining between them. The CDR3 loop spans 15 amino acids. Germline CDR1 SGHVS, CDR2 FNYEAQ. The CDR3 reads CASSLDPGGGNEQFF. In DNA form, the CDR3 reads TGTGCCAGCAGCTTAGATCCAGGGGGGGGCAATGAGCAGTTCTTC.

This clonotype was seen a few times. The CDR3 DNA reads as TGTGCCAGCACTGGGGGGTACAATGAGCAGTTCTTC. It specifies CASTGGYNEQFF. The chain couples TRBV7-2 to TRBJ2-1; TRBD2 might be the D (6 bases). Deletions cut 7 bases from V and 4 bases from J, with 8 bases between. CDR3 length: 12 residues. Germline values: CDR1 SGHTA, CDR2 FQGNSA.

The DNA of the CDR3 is TGTGCCAGCAGCCTCCCCTTGGGCAGGGCCTCCTACAATGAGCAGTTCTTC. It translates to CASSLPLGRASYNEQFF. The chain links TRBV11-2 to TRBJ2-1; perhaps TRBD1 as D (5 bases). CDR1 is SGHAT, CDR2 FQNNGV, per germline. Trimming shortened V by 5 bases and J by 0 bases, and 17 bases separated the two germline ends. This CDR3 comprises 17 residues.

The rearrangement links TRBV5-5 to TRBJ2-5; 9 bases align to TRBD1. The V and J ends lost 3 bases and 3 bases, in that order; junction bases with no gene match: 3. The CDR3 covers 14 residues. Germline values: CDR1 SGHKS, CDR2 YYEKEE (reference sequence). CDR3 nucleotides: TGTGCCAGCAGCTCGCGGACAGGGGAAGAGACCCAGTACTTC. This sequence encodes CASSSRTGEETQYF.

The CDR3 sequence is CASSYSIGAGEITQYF. DNA of the CDR3: TGTGCCAGCAGTTACTCGATTGGAGCGGGGGAGATTACGCAGTATTTT. The chain couples TRBV6-5 to TRBJ2-3, with 8 bases matching TRBD2. V shed 0 bases and J 8 bases; nucleotides not matched to a gene: 10. CDR3 length: 16 amino acids. Germline values: CDR1 MNHEY, CDR2 SVGAGI.

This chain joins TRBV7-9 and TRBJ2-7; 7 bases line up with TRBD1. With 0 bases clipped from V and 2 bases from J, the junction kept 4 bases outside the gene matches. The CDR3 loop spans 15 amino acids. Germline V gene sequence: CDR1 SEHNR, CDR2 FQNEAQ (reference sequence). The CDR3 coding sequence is TGTGCCAGCAGCTTAGCTCCCGGGACAGCCTACGAGCAGTACTTC. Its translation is CASSLAPGTAYEQYF.

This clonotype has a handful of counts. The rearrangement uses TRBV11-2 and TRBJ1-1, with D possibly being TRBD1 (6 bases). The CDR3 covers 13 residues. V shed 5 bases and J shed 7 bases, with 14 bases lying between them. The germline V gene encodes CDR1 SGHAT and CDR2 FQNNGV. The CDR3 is CASSLRGALEAFF. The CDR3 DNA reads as TGTGCCAGCAGCCTTAGGGGGGCTCTTGAAGCTTTCTTT. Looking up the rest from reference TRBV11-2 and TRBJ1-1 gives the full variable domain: EAGVAQSPRYKIIEKRQSVAFWCNPISGHATLYWYQQILGQGPKLLIQFQNNGVVDDSQLPKDRFSAERLKGVDSTLKIQPAKLEDSAVYLCASSLRGALEAFFGQGTRLTVV.

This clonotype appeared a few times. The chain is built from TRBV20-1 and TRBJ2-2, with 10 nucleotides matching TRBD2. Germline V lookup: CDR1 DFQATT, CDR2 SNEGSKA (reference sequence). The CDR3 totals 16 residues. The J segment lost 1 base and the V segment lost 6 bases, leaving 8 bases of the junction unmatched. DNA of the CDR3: TGCAGTGCCGTCCGACCTAGCGGGGGGAACACCGGGGAGCTGTTTTTT. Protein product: CSAVRPSGGNTGELFF.

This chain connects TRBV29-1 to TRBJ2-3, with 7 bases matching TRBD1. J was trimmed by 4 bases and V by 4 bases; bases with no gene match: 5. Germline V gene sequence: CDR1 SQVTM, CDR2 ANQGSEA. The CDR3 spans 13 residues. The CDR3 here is CSVGQGGADTQYF. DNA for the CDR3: TGCAGCGTTGGACAGGGTGGGGCAGATACGCAGTATTTT.

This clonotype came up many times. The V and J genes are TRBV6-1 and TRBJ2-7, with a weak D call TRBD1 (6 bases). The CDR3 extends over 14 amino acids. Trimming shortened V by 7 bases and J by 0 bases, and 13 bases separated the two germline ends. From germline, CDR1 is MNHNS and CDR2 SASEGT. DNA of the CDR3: TGTGCCAGCACCCCAGGGGCTAGCTCCTACGAGCAGTACTTC. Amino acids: CASTPGASSYEQYF.

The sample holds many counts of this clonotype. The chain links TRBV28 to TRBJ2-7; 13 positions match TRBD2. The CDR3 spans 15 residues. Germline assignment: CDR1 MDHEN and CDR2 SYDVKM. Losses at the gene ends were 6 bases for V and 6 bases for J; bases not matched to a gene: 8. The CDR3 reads CASRSGTSGNSEQYF. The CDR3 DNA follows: TGTGCCAGCAGGTCTGGGACTAGCGGGAATAGCGAGCAGTACTTC.

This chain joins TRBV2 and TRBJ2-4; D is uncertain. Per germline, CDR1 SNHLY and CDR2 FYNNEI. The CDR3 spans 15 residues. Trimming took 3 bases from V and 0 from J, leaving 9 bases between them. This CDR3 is CASSDRLLAKNIQYF. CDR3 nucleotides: TGTGCCAGCAGTGATCGGCTACTAGCCAAAAACATTCAGTACTTC.

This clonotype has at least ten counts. CDR3 nucleotides: TGCAGTGCTAGAGATTGGGGTAGCGGGACCGAGCAGTACTTC. Its protein is CSARDWGSGTEQYF. This rearrangement joins TRBV20-1 to TRBJ2-7; the match to TRBD2 covers 8 bases. The CDR3 is 14 residues long. V lost 0 bases and J lost 6; bases outside the gene matches: 7. Germline values: CDR1 DFQATT, CDR2 SNEGSKA (reference sequence).

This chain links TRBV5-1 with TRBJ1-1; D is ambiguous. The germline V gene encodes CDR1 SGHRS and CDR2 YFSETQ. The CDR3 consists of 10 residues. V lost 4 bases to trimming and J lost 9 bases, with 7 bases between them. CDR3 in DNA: TGCGCCAGCAGCAATGGACAAGCTTTCTTT. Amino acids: CASSNGQAFF.

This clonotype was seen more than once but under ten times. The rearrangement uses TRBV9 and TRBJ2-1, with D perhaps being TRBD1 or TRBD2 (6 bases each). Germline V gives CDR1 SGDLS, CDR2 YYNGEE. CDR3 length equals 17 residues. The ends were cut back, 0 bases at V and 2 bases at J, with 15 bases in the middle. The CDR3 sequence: CASSVGGASGPYNEQFF. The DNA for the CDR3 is TGTGCCAGCAGCGTAGGGGGGGCCTCCGGACCCTACAATGAGCAGTTCTTC.

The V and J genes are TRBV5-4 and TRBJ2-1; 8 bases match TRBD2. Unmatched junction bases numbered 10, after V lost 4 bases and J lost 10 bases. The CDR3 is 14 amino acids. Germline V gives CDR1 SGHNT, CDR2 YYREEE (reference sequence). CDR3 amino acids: CASSVERGQGEQFF. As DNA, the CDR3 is TGTGCCAGCAGCGTCGAGCGGGGGCAGGGGGAGCAGTTCTTC.

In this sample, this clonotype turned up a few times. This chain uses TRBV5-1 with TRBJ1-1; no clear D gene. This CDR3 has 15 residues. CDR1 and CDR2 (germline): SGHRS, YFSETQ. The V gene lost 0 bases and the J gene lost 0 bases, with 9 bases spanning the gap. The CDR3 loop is CASSLVSRMNTEAFF. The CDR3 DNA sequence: TGCGCCAGCAGCTTGGTTAGCCGGATGAACACTGAAGCTTTCTTT. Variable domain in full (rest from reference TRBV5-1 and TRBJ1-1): KAGVTQTPRYLIKTRGQQVTLSCSPISGHRSVSWYQQTPGQGLQFLFEYFSETQRNKGNFPGRFSGRQFSNSRSEMNVSTLELGDSALYLCASSLVSRMNTEAFFGQGTRLTVV.

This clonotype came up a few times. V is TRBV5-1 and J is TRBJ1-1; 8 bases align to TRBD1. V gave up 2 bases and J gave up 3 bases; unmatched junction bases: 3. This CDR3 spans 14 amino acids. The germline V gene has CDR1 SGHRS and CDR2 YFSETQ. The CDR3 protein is CASSLQGDYTEAFF. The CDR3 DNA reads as TGCGCCAGCAGCTTACAGGGGGATTACACTGAAGCTTTCTTT.

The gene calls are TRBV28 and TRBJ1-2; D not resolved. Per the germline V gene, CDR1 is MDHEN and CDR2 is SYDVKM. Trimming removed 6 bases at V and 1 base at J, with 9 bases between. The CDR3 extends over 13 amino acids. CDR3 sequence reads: CASSLSHNYGYTF. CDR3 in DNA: TGTGCCAGCAGCCTGTCGCATAACTATGGCTACACCTTC.

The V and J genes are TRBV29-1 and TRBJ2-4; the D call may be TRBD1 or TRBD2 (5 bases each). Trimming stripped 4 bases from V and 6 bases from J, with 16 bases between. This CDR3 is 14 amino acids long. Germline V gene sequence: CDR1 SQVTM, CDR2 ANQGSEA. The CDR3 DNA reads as TGCAGCGTTGGGGCTAGCAGGGAACGAAACATTCAGTACTTC. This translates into CSVGASRERNIQYF.

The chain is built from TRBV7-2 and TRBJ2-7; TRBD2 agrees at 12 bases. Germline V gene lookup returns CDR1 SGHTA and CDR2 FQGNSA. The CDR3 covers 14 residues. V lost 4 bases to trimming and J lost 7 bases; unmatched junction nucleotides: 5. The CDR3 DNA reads TGTGCCAGCAGCTGGACTAGCGGGAAGGGTGAGCAGTACTTC. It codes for CASSWTSGKGEQYF.

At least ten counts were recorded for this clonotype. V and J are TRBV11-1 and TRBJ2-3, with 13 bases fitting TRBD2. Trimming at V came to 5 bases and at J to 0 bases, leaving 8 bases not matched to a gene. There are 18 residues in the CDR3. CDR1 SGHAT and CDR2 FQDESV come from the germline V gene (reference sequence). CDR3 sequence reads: CASSTGTSGDVSTDTQYF. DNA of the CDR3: TGTGCCAGCAGCACCGGGACTAGCGGGGATGTGAGCACAGATACGCAGTATTTT.

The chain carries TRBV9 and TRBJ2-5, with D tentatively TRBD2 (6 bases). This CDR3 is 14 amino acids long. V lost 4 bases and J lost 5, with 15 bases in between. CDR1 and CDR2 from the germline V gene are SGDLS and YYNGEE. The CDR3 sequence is CASSTRGGYETQYF. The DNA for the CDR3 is TGTGCCAGCAGCACCCGGGGAGGCTACGAGACCCAGTACTTC. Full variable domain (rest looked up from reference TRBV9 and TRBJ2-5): DSGVTQTPKHLITATGQRVTLRCSPRSGDLSVYWYQQSLDQGLQFLIQYYNGEERAKGNILERFSAQQFPDLHSELNLSSLELGDSALYFCASSTRGGYETQYFGPGTRLLVL.

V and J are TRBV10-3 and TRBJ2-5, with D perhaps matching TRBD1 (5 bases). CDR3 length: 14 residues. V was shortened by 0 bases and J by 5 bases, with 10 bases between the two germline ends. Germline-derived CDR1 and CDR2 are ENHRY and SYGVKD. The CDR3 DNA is TGTGCCATCAGTGAGTCAGGGGCCGTCGAGACCCAGTACTTC. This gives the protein CAISESGAVETQYF.

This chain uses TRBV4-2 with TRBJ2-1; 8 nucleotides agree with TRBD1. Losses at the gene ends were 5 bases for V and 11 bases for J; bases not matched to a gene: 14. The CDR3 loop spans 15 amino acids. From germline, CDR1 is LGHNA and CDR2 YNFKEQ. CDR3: CASSNTWTGTKQQFF. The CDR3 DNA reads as TGTGCCAGCAGCAACACCTGGACAGGGACGAAGCAGCAGTTCTTC.